This T cell receptor (beta chain) was captured in a study of T cell responses to AZD1222 COVID-19 vaccine. At the level of the study: Pooling covered second doses at about 4 or about 12 weeks.

General study points: Clonal diversity was possibly underestimated; the donors were predominantly white British and more often female.

As concerns this clone: Its matching antigen is unknown.

The data were produced by immunoSEQ multiplex PCR, yet TCRdb's version contains in-frame clones alone and is incomplete. This sample carries about 120,000 clones, 80% to 90% of them seen once, and the ten largest clones take more than 2.5%. The CDR3 sequence is 16 residues long. Trimming took 4 bases from V and 3 from J, leaving 18 bases between them. Germline-derived CDR1 and CDR2 are SGDLS and YYNGEE. The sequence was collected from an adult in good health. Specimen: peripheral blood, collected on day 0 of AZD1222 vaccination. The chain employs TRBV9 and TRBJ2-3; the D call may be TRBD1 or TRBD2 (5 bases each). The DNA for the CDR3 is TGTGCCAGCAGCCCCCGTGACAGCAGGAGGACAGATACGCAGTATTTT. This codes for CASSPRDSRRTDTQYF.